Detailed here is one T cell receptor (beta chain). Its cognate antigen is unknown. Selected positively for CCR7 and CD45RO-negative, naive CD8 cells excluded terminally differentiated effector memory CD45RA+ cells. The donor population consisted of healthy HIV-negative adults with no recent acute infections or vaccinations. This specimen belongs to a study of shared clonotypes between healthy human individuals. Study-wide results and limits: Few donors limited the genetic and exposure-history diversity represented.

Every subset had its genomic DNA shared out evenly among several immunoSEQ plates. Only in-frame clones appear in the TCRdb table, and some are missing; sequencing was by immunoSEQ multiplex PCR. The data show approximately 740,000 clones, more than 85% seen once. CDR3 length equals 16 residues. Trimming cost V 0 bases and J 2 bases, with 13 bases left between them. CDR1 is KGHSH, CDR2 LQKENI, per germline. The specimen sequenced was naive CD8+ T cells sorted from blood. V is TRBV18 and J is TRBJ2-5; maybe TRBD2 (6 bases). The sequence was obtained from a man aged 25-45 years in good health. The CDR3 DNA sequence: TGTGCCAGCTCACCACCGCCAGGGAGGATTCAAGAGACCCAGTACTTC. This sequence encodes CASSPPPGRIQETQYF.